The 16 T cell receptor beta chains in this list originate from one sample, sequenced in a study of Graves' ophthalmopathy and Graves' hyperthyroidism. CDR3 regions of TCR beta were amplified from RNA transcripts. First-round RT-PCR with HTBI primers preceded a second-round multiplex PCR. MiXCR was run by TCRdb on the multiplex PCR reads, yielding one entry per CDR3 protein. Here the sample spans 450,000 to 600,000 distinct CDR3 sequences, about two fifths being singletons. The sequenced sample consisted of peripheral blood or thyroid tissue (not recorded which). These receptors were obtained from an adult man with Graves' hyperthyroidism.

This clonotype was recorded at least ten times. The chain recombines TRBV9 with TRBJ2-7; TRBD1 aligns across 9 bases. The CDR3 spans 14 residues. CDR1 and CDR2 (germline): SGDLS, YYNGEE. J lost 2 bases, V lost 0 bases, and 0 bases had no gene match. The CDR3: CASSVGQGAYEQYF. For the CDR3, the DNA is TGTGCCAGCAGCGTAGGACAGGGGGCCTACGAGCAGTACTTC.

This clonotype showed up just a few times. The chain carries TRBV9 and TRBJ1-4; 8 positions agree with TRBD1. Germline loops: CDR1 SGDLS, CDR2 YYNGEE. V lost 5 bases, J lost 5 bases, and 5 bases stayed unmatched. The CDR3 covers 14 residues. The CDR3: CASSPRTGNEKLFF. The CDR3 DNA follows: TGTGCCAGCAGTCCCCGGACAGGGAATGAAAAACTGTTTTTT. The full variable domain, with the rest looked up from reference TRBV9 and TRBJ1-4, is DSGVTQTPKHLITATGQRVTLRCSPRSGDLSVYWYQQSLDQGLQFLIQYYNGEERAKGNILERFSAQQFPDLHSELNLSSLELGDSALYFCASSPRTGNEKLFFGSGTQLSVL.

This clonotype was picked up many times. CDR3 amino acids: CASKTGQNSYEQYF. CDR3 DNA: TGCGCCAGCAAGACGGGACAGAACTCCTACGAGCAGTACTTC. The chain joins TRBV5-1 to TRBJ2-7; 7 bases agree with TRBD1. Germline values: CDR1 SGHRS, CDR2 YFSETQ. The V gene end was trimmed by 6 bases and the J gene end by 0 bases; junction bases not matched to a gene: 6. This CDR3 is built from 14 residues.

This clonotype showed up many times. The rearrangement uses TRBV19 and TRBJ2-7, with D possibly being TRBD1 or TRBD2 (5 bases each). The germline V and J ends were trimmed by 6 bases and 1 base, with 13 bases remaining between them. The CDR3 consists of 14 residues. The germline V gene has CDR1 LNHDA and CDR2 SQIVND (reference sequence). CDR3 amino acids: CASRGTVLSYEQYF. The CDR3 DNA follows: TGTGCCAGTAGAGGGACGGTACTTTCCTACGAGCAGTACTTC.

The chain carries TRBV5-1 and TRBJ2-2; 9 nucleotides match TRBD1. The germline V gene encodes CDR1 SGHRS and CDR2 YFSETQ. The CDR3 extends over 16 amino acids. Trimming at V came to 3 bases and at J to 1 base, leaving 4 bases not matched to a gene. The CDR3 DNA reads TGCGCCAGCAGCTACGGGACAGGGCGGAACACCGGGGAGCTGTTTTTT. This gives the protein CASSYGTGRNTGELFF.

This clonotype was counted ten times or more. This chain connects TRBV6-5 to TRBJ1-1, with 8 positions matching TRBD1. The germline CDR1 and CDR2 sequences are MNHEY and SVGAGI. With V trimmed by 6 bases and J by 3 bases, 6 bases remained unmatched. The length of the CDR3 is 14 residues. CDR3 DNA: TGTGCCAGCAGCGGCGGACAGGGCGACACTGAAGCTTTCTTT. Residues: CASSGGQGDTEAFF.

This clonotype was observed many times. This chain uses TRBV20-1 with TRBJ1-1, with D perhaps TRBD1 (5 bases). Germline V CDR1 and CDR2: DFQATT, SNEGSKA (reference sequence). Trimming removed 0 bases from V and 5 bases from J, with 13 bases in between. This CDR3 region has 14 residues. CDR3 in DNA: TGCAGTGCTAGAGATCGGGGGGGAAAGACTGAAGCTTTCTTT. Amino acid sequence: CSARDRGGKTEAFF.

The J gene is TRBJ1-2, the V gene TRBV7-8; tentatively, D is TRBD1 (6 bases). Germline V gene sequence: CDR1 SGHVS, CDR2 FQNEAQ. CDR3 length: 14 amino acids. The V and J ends lost 6 bases and 10 bases respectively, with 21 bases between them. The chain's CDR3 is CASSSQRGGLPYTF. The CDR3 DNA reads as TGTGCCAGCAGTTCTCAGCGGGGGGGCCTTCCCTACACCTTC.

This clonotype was detected a few times. The J gene is TRBJ1-4, the V gene TRBV9; D perhaps matches TRBD1 (5 bases). CDR3 size: 15 residues. V was trimmed by 5 bases and J by 5 bases, leaving 16 bases between them. Germline CDR1 reads SGDLS; CDR2 reads YYNGEE. The CDR3 reads CASSGTGTSNEKLFF. CDR3 nucleotide sequence: TGTGCCAGCAGTGGTACAGGAACGTCGAATGAAAAACTGTTTTTT.

This clonotype has only a few counts. V and J are TRBV2 and TRBJ2-7; D is perhaps TRBD2 (5 bases). Looked up from germline, CDR1 is SNHLY and CDR2 is FYNNEI. The CDR3 is 15 amino acids. V lost 8 bases to trimming and J lost 0 bases, with 17 bases between them. Here the CDR3 reads CASSPLSGSSYEQYF. The CDR3 DNA reads TGTGCCAGCTCACCACTCTCGGGAAGCTCCTACGAGCAGTACTTC.

Only a few counts were recorded for this clonotype. J is TRBJ2-5 and V is TRBV24-1; D may correspond to TRBD1 or TRBD2 (5 bases each). CDR1 and CDR2 from the germline V gene are KGHDR and SFDVKD. The CDR3 loop spans 11 amino acids. V shed 5 bases and J shed 9 bases, with 9 bases lying between them. CDR3 sequence reads: CATSARGAQYF. The DNA of the CDR3 is TGTGCCACCAGTGCTAGAGGGGCCCAGTACTTC.

This clonotype appeared once. This sequence joins TRBV20-1 and TRBJ2-3; TRBD2 matches 8 bases. This CDR3 contains 16 residues. Losses at the gene ends were 0 bases for V and 10 bases for J; bases not matched to a gene: 15. Germline-derived CDR1 and CDR2 are DFQATT and SNEGSKA (reference sequence). Here the CDR3 DNA reads TGCAGTGCTAGAGATCCCCAGGGCGGGGGGCCCTTCGCGCAGTATTTT. Translation gives CSARDPQGGGPFAQYF.

Ten or more counts support this clonotype. The chain recombines TRBV11-2 with TRBJ1-1, with D unclear. The CDR3 has 14 amino acids. Germline loops: CDR1 SGHAT, CDR2 FQNNGV. The V end lost 5 bases, the J end lost 1 base, and 11 bases lay between the germline ends. CDR3 nucleotide sequence: TGTGCCAGCAGCCAGTACGGAGAGAACACTGAAGCTTTCTTT. Its translation is CASSQYGENTEAFF.

The table lists this clonotype with many counts. The chain links TRBV10-2 to TRBJ2-5; TRBD2 matches at 7 bases. The CDR3 is made up of 15 amino acids. Per the germline V gene, CDR1 is WSHSY and CDR2 is SAAADI. The ends lost 7 bases at V and 0 bases at J; junction bases unmatched: 8. This chain's CDR3 is CASTPGLPYQETQYF. For the CDR3, the DNA is TGCGCCAGCACGCCGGGACTACCGTACCAAGAGACCCAGTACTTC.

The V call is TRBV3-1, the J call TRBJ2-5; weak D call: TRBD2 (5 bases). The V end lost 3 bases, the J end lost 0 bases, and 11 bases lay between the germline ends. This CDR3 region has 15 residues. Germline V gives CDR1 LGHDT, CDR2 YNNKEL (reference sequence). The CDR3 reads CASSQRALDQETQYF. The CDR3 DNA sequence: TGTGCCAGCAGCCAGCGGGCACTAGACCAAGAGACCCAGTACTTC.

This clonotype was picked up many times. V usage is TRBV2 and J usage is TRBJ1-4; TRBD1 matches at 8 bases. The CDR3 contains 19 residues. Trimming at V came to 6 bases and at J to 0 bases, leaving 15 bases not matched to a gene. From germline, CDR1 is SNHLY and CDR2 FYNNEI. Here the CDR3 reads CASSRTGTGLTPTNEKLFF. The CDR3 DNA is TGTGCCAGCAGCAGAACCGGGACAGGCCTCACCCCAACTAATGAAAAACTGTTTTTT.